This entry features one T cell receptor (beta chain) sequence. The data derive from a study of Tregs in tolerant kidney transplant recipients. Study-level background: Recipients received nonmyeloablative bone marrow transplants from related graft donors, with transient mixed chimerism.

Looked up from germline, CDR1 is SGDLS and CDR2 is YYNGEE. The ends were cut back, 0 bases at V and 7 bases at J, with 7 bases in the middle. The CDR3 is 13 residues long. Data came from immunoSEQ multiplex PCR; TCRdb stores just in-frame clones and leaves some out. Of 60,000 to 70,000 clones in the sample, just under 95% are singletons; the top ten hold 10% to 11%. V is TRBV9 and J is TRBJ2-2; no definite D call. Material: CD8+ T cells from blood, obtained before the transplant. The sequence was collected from a human donor who received a combined kidney and bone marrow transplant. Here the CDR3 reads CASSVGVSGELFF. In nucleotides, the CDR3 is TGTGCCAGCAGCGTAGGTGTCAGCGGGGAGCTGTTTTTT.